This is a list of T cell receptor beta chains from one sample in a study of regulatory T cells in long-lasting Graves disease. TCRdb recomputed calls from the multiplex PCR reads with MiXCR, one row per CDR3 protein. The table lists roughly 500,000 distinct CDR3 sequences, approximately 13% of them singletons. This sample was shared with a second study, whose subject was T cells in Graves' hyperthyroidism and ophthalmopathy.

Material: peripheral blood mononuclear cells (PBMCs), obtained at new diagnosis, from a patient treated with antithyroid drugs. Receptor source: a man aged 25 to 40 with Graves disease. Each CDR3 is given with its conserved first and last residue. Each record gives: J gene, D gene, V gene, clone size, CDR3 length, CDR3 protein, CDR3 DNA. A D gene is named only where the DNA matches it firmly. Size tells how often a clone was seen (once, few, many) or the class of an expanded clone, and some rows leave it out.

>TRBJ1-1|NA|TRBV18|many|12
CASRGTNTEAFF
TGTGCCAGCAGAGGGACTAACACTGAAGCTTTCTTT
>TRBJ2-3|NA|TRBV9|many|15
CASSVRQRSTDTQYF
TGTGCCAGCAGCGTACGACAGCGTTCCACAGATACGCAGTATTTT
>TRBJ2-1|NA|TRBV19|many|15
CASSIDPPEYNEQFF
TGTGCCAGTAGTATAGACCCCCCGGAGTACAATGAGCAGTTCTTC
>TRBJ2-2|TRBD1|TRBV6-2/TRBV6-3|NA|14
CASSTGQGSEELFF
TGTGCCAGCAGTACGGGACAGGGGAGTGAGGAGCTGTTTTTT
>TRBJ1-1|NA|TRBV6-2/TRBV6-3|few|12
CASSYSRGVAFF
TGTGCCAGCAGTTACTCTCGCGGGGTTGCTTTCTTT
>TRBJ2-1|NA|TRBV10-1|few|11
CASSDPGGQFF
TGCGCCAGCAGTGACCCCGGGGGGCAGTTCTTC
>TRBJ1-1|NA|TRBV2|many|15
CASSGRRGQNTEAFF
TGTGCCAGCAGTGGACGTAGGGGTCAGAACACTGAAGCTTTCTTT
>TRBJ1-3|TRBD1|TRBV27|NA|13
CASSQGAGNTIYF
TGTGCCAGCAGTCAGGGGGCTGGAAACACCATATATTTT
>TRBJ2-7|NA|TRBV29-1|many|14
CSVEIFTGSYEQYF
TGCAGCGTGGAGATCTTTACAGGCTCCTACGAGCAGTACTTC
>TRBJ2-1|NA|TRBV12-3/TRBV12-4|few|10
CASSFYEQFF
TGTGCCAGCAGTTTTTATGAGCAGTTCTTC
>TRBJ1-1|NA|TRBV5-1|many|13
CASSLGGRGEAFF
TGCGCCAGCAGCTTGGGCGGGAGGGGGGAAGCTTTCTTT
>TRBJ2-3|NA|TRBV5-6|NA|11
CASSEGGWQYF
TGTGCCAGCAGCGAGGGTGGTTGGCAGTATTTT
>TRBJ2-3|NA|TRBV27|few|15
CASRGWGDGTDTQYF
TGTGCCAGCAGGGGGTGGGGGGACGGCACAGATACGCAGTATTTT
>TRBJ2-1|NA|TRBV9|NA|11
CASSTFGEQFF
TGTGCCAGCAGCACTTTCGGTGAGCAGTTCTTC
>TRBJ1-5|NA|TRBV12-3/TRBV12-4|many|15
CASTVGGGYNQPQHF
TGTGCCAGCACCGTGGGGGGTGGTTACAATCAGCCCCAGCATTTT
>TRBJ2-7|NA|TRBV27|many|14
CASSTGNARNEQYF
TGTGCCAGCAGTACAGGGAACGCTAGGAACGAGCAGTACTTC
>TRBJ2-1|TRBD2|TRBV20-1|many|15
CSARDPGERENEQFF
TGCAGTGCTAGAGACCCGGGGGAGCGGGAGAATGAGCAGTTCTTC
>TRBJ2-3|TRBD2|TRBV20-1|NA|15
CSAKGTSGLTDTQYF
TGCAGTGCTAAGGGGACTAGCGGTCTCACAGATACGCAGTATTTT
>TRBJ1-1|TRBD1|TRBV20-1|many|15
CSARSQDRGHQEAFF
TGCAGTGCTAGATCCCAGGACAGGGGGCATCAAGAAGCTTTCTTT
>TRBJ2-5|TRBD2|TRBV7-2|NA|14
CASSLDSGMETQYF
TGTGCCAGCAGCCTAGATAGCGGGATGGAGACCCAGTACTTC
>TRBJ2-7|NA|TRBV12-3/TRBV12-4|many|15
CASKTETPWGNEQYF
TGTGCCAGCAAGACAGAGACACCCTGGGGGAACGAGCAGTACTTC
>TRBJ2-2|TRBD2|TRBV12-3/TRBV12-4|many|14
CASSLGGRPGELFF
TGTGCCAGCAGTTTGGGCGGGAGACCCGGGGAGCTGTTTTTT
>TRBJ2-1|TRBD2|TRBV11-2|NA|19
CASSFQRILSGNIKNEQFF
TGTGCCAGCAGCTTTCAAAGGATCCTTAGCGGGAATATTAAAAATGAGCAGTTCTTC
>TRBJ2-7|TRBD2|TRBV19|few|15
CASSTSGLLPYEQYF
TGTGCCAGTAGTACTAGCGGACTACTTCCCTACGAGCAGTACTTC
>TRBJ2-5|NA|TRBV29-1|many|13
CSVAPALQETQYF
TGCAGCGTCGCCCCGGCCCTCCAAGAGACCCAGTACTTC
>TRBJ2-7|NA|TRBV9|many|14
CASSPAHYSYEQYF
TGTGCCAGCAGCCCTGCCCACTATTCCTACGAGCAGTACTTC
>TRBJ2-1|TRBD2|TRBV5-5|NA|14
CASSSGTTVNEQFF
TGTGCCAGCAGCTCCGGGACTACCGTTAATGAGCAGTTCTTC
>TRBJ2-2|NA|TRBV24-1|NA|17
CATSDGVFRGNTGELFF
TGTGCCACCAGTGATGGTGTATTCAGGGGGAACACCGGGGAGCTGTTTTTT
>TRBJ2-1|TRBD1|TRBV27|NA|15
CASSPGTVAYNEQFF
TGTGCCAGCAGCCCCGGGACAGTAGCCTACAACGAGCAGTTCTTC
>TRBJ1-5|TRBD1|TRBV4-2|NA|15
CASSRGGQSNQPQHF
TGTGCCAGCAGCCGAGGGGGACAGAGCAATCAGCCCCAGCATTTT
>TRBJ2-2|TRBD2|TRBV15|few|16
CATSTWTSGSTGELFF
TGTGCCACCAGCACCTGGACTAGCGGGAGCACCGGGGAGCTGTTTTTT
>TRBJ2-7|NA|TRBV20-1|NA|13
CTPTRASSYEQYF
TGCACCCCTACCAGAGCGTCCTCGTACGAGCAGTACTTC
>TRBJ1-2|TRBD1|TRBV3-1|many|14
CASSQGDRKYGYTF
TGTGCCAGCAGCCAAGGGGACAGAAAGTATGGCTACACCTTC
>TRBJ2-5|NA|TRBV6-5|many|14
CASSYSGRAETQYF
TGTGCCAGCAGTTACAGCGGTAGGGCCGAGACCCAGTACTTC
>TRBJ2-3|TRBD2|TRBV6-1|NA|15
CASHGLAGAADTQYF
TGTGCCAGCCATGGACTAGCGGGAGCGGCTGATACGCAGTATTTT
>TRBJ1-6|NA|TRBV6-1|NA|13
CASRPLDNSPLHF
TGTGCCAGCAGACCGCTCGATAATTCACCCCTCCACTTT
>TRBJ2-5|NA|TRBV30|many|16
CAWSAQFGGGLQTQYF
TGTGCCTGGAGTGCCCAATTCGGAGGGGGCCTACAGACCCAGTACTTC
>TRBJ1-4|NA|TRBV27|many|14
CASSYSGVAEKLFF
TGTGCCAGCAGTTACTCAGGGGTGGCAGAAAAACTGTTTTTT
>TRBJ2-1|NA|TRBV11-3|many|14
CASSLVGLGNEQFF
TGTGCCAGCAGCTTAGTTGGACTGGGCAATGAGCAGTTCTTC
>TRBJ2-7|TRBD2|TRBV12-3/TRBV12-4|many|17
CASSLSFRLAGVGEQYF
TGTGCCAGCAGTTTGAGCTTCCGACTAGCGGGAGTAGGAGAGCAGTACTTC
>TRBJ1-1|NA|TRBV29-1|NA|15
CSAAPQKISLPEAFF
TGCAGCGCCGCGCCCCAGAAGATTAGTCTCCCTGAAGCTTTCTTT
>TRBJ2-1|TRBD2|TRBV29-1|few|16
CSADNAAGALYNEQFF
TGCAGCGCAGACAACGCGGCGGGAGCCCTCTACAATGAGCAGTTCTTC
>TRBJ2-3|TRBD1|TRBV12-3/TRBV12-4|many|12
CASRDRADTQYF
TGTGCCAGCAGAGACAGGGCGGATACGCAGTATTTT
>TRBJ1-4|NA|TRBV5-1|NA|15
CASSLYDRADEKLFF
TGCGCCAGCAGCTTGTACGACCGGGCGGATGAAAAACTGTTTTTT
>TRBJ1-1|NA|TRBV7-9|many|13
CASSLGSETEAFF
TGTGCCAGCAGCTTAGGGAGTGAGACTGAAGCTTTCTTT
>TRBJ2-7|NA|TRBV19|NA|13
CASSIAADYEQYF
TGTGCCAGTAGTATAGCAGCGGACTACGAGCAGTACTTC
>TRBJ1-1|NA|TRBV7-2|many|12
CASSSHYAEAFF
TGTGCCAGCAGCTCACACTACGCTGAAGCTTTCTTT
>TRBJ2-5|NA|TRBV7-7|NA|15
CASSWTGTAQETQYF
TGTGCTAGCAGCTGGACCGGGACCGCCCAAGAGACCCAGTACTTC